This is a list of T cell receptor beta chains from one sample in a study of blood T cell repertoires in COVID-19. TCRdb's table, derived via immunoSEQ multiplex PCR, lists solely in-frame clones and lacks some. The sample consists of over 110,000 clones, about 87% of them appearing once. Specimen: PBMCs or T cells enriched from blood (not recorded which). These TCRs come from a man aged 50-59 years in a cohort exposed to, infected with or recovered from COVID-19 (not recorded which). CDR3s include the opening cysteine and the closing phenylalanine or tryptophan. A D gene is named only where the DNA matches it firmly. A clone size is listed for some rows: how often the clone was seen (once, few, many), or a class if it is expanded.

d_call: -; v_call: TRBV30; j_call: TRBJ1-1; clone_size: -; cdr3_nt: TGTGCCTGGAGTTTGAGGATTGAAGCTTTCTTT; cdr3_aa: CAWSLRIEAFF
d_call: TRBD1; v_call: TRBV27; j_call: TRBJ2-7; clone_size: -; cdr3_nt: TGTGCCAGCAGTCAGGGACAGGGGGGCTACGAGCAGTACTTC; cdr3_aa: CASSQGQGGYEQYF
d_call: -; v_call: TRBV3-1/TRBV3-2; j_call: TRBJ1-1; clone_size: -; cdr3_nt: TGTGCCAGCAGCCAAACGGCCCGGGAAGAAGCTTTCTTT; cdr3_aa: CASSQTAREEAFF
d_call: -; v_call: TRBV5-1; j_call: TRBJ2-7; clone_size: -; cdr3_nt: TGCGCCAGCAGCTTGGTCGGCCAGGGGTACGAGCAGTACTTC; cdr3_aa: CASSLVGQGYEQYF
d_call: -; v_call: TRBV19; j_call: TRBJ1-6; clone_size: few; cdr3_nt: TGTGCCAGTAGTACTCTCAGGGAAGGTTCACCCCTCCACTTT; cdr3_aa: CASSTLREGSPLHF
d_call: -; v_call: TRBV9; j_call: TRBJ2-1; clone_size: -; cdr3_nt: TGTGCCAGCAGCGTAGGTGGGCCCGCCTACAATGAGCAGTTCTTC; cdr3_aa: CASSVGGPAYNEQFF
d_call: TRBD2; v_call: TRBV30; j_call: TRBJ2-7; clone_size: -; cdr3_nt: TGTGCCTGGAAGCGGCGGGGGGGCCATTACGAGCAGTACTTC; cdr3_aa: CAWKRRGGHYEQYF
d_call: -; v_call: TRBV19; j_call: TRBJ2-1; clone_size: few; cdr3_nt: TGTGCCAGTAGTATTTTGTCGGGTACCTACAATGAGCAGTTCTTC; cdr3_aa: CASSILSGTYNEQFF
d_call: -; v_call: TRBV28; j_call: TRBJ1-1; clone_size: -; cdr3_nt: TGTGCCAGCAACTTTTTTCAGGGCGAGAACACTGAAGCTTTCTTT; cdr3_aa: CASNFFQGENTEAFF
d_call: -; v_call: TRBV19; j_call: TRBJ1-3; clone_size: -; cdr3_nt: TGTGCCAGTAGTATAGTGCAGAGGGCGGCTGGAAACACCATATATTTT; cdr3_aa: CASSIVQRAAGNTIYF
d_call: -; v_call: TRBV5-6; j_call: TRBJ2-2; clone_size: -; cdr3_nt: TGTGCCAGCAGCCACCGGGACTCTTCTAACACCGGGGAGCTGTTTTTT; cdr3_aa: CASSHRDSSNTGELFF